Following are 20 T cell receptor beta chains from one sample sequenced in a study of immune evolution from preneoplasia to lung adenocarcinoma. The assay was immunoSEQ multiplex PCR, and TCRdb's table has in-frame clones only and misses some. The sample has about 4,300 clones, more than 60% seen once. The sequenced material came from FFPE minimally invasive lung adenocarcinoma tissue. These receptors originate from a person aged 60-80 years with lung adenocarcinoma.

This chain joins TRBV9 and TRBJ1-1; D is undetermined. Trimming took off 0 bases at V and 3 bases at J, with 9 bases between the two ends. The CDR3 covers 14 residues. Germline V gives CDR1 SGDLS, CDR2 YYNGEE. The CDR3 sequence: CASSVDQGYTEAFF. The CDR3 DNA sequence: TGTGCCAGCAGCGTAGATCAAGGGTACACTGAAGCTTTCTTT.

In this sample, this clone turned up a few times. This chain joins TRBV7-2 and TRBJ1-3; D not certain. Germline V gives CDR1 SGHTA, CDR2 FQGNSA. The CDR3 spans 17 residues. Trimming stripped 2 bases from V and 0 bases from J, with 14 bases between. Here the CDR3 DNA reads TGTGCCAGCAGCTTATGGACCGTAAAGTACTCTGGAAACACCATATATTTT. Its protein product is CASSLWTVKYSGNTIYF. Based on the CDR3 plus reference TRBV7-2 and TRBJ1-3, the full variable domain is GAGVSQSPSNKVTEKGKDVELRCDPISGHTALYWYRQSLGQGLEFLIYFQGNSAPDKSGLPSDRFSAERTGGSVSTLTIQRTQQEDSAVYLCASSLWTVKYSGNTIYFGEGSWLTVV.

V usage is TRBV28 and J usage is TRBJ2-1, with TRBD2 matching 11 bases. Trimming took 7 bases from V and 14 from J; bases not matched to a gene: 16. The CDR3 is 15 residues long. Per the germline V gene, CDR1 is MDHEN and CDR2 is SYDVKM. In nucleotides, the CDR3 is TGTGCCAGCAAGGCTGGCGGAACTAGCGGGAGATGGGAGTTCTTC. Translated: CASKAGGTSGRWEFF.

This clone was recorded only once. The V and J genes are TRBV6-5 and TRBJ1-6, with D unclear. V was clipped by 5 bases and J by 7 bases, with 12 bases between them. Per germline, CDR1 MNHEY and CDR2 SVGAGI. The CDR3 has 14 amino acids. CDR3 in DNA: TGTGCCAGCAGTCCACATAAGGGAAATTCACCCCTCCACTTT. Translation: CASSPHKGNSPLHF.

The chain recombines TRBV30 with TRBJ1-1; D is uncertain. Germline V gives CDR1 GTSNPN, CDR2 SVGIG (reference sequence). V was clipped by 7 bases and J by 1 base, with 10 bases between them. The CDR3 consists of 12 residues. The CDR3 reads CASRRENTEAFF. The CDR3, as DNA: TGTGCCTCACGACGGGAGAACACTGAAGCTTTCTTT.

The V and J genes are TRBV27 and TRBJ2-1, with a tentative D call TRBD2 (6 bases). V was shortened by 5 bases and J by 0 bases, with 11 bases between the two germline ends. This CDR3 has 15 residues. The germline gives CDR1 MNHEY, CDR2 SMNVEV (reference sequence). CDR3 in DNA: TGTGCCAGCAGTCGAGACGGGAGCTCCTACAATGAGCAGTTCTTC. This gives the protein CASSRDGSSYNEQFF.

The chain couples TRBV5-4 to TRBJ2-7; 7 bases agree with TRBD2. CDR1 and CDR2 from the germline V gene are SGHNT and YYREEE (reference sequence). With 5 bases clipped from V and 3 bases from J, the junction kept 5 bases outside the gene matches. CDR3 size: 13 residues. DNA of the CDR3: TGTGCCAGCAGGAGGGAGGGCTTCTACGAGCAGTACTTC. It encodes CASRREGFYEQYF.

V is TRBV18 and J is TRBJ2-1; perhaps TRBD2 as D (6 bases). Trimming took off 6 bases at V and 9 bases at J, with 12 bases between the two ends. This CDR3 has 12 residues. Germline V lookup: CDR1 KGHSH, CDR2 LQKENI. This chain's CDR3 is CASSLGEVEQFF. In DNA, the CDR3 is TGTGCCAGCTCCCTAGGGGAGGTTGAGCAGTTCTTC. Supplemented by reference TRBV18 and TRBJ2-1, the full variable domain reads NAGVMQNPRHLVRRRGQEARLRCSPMKGHSHVYWYRQLPEEGLKFMVYLQKENIIDESGMPKERFSAEFPKEGPSILRIQQVVRGDSAAYFCASSLGEVEQFFGPGTRLTVL.

The V call is TRBV5-1, the J call TRBJ2-1; 7 bases are shared with TRBD1. This CDR3 has 13 amino acids. V lost 4 bases to trimming and J lost 11 bases; unmatched junction nucleotides: 9. Per the germline V gene, CDR1 is SGHRS and CDR2 is YFSETQ. CDR3 bases: TGCGCCAGCAGCGCCGTAGGACAGGTTCAGCAGTTCTTC. This gives the protein CASSAVGQVQQFF.

This chain links TRBV5-4 with TRBJ2-1, with 9 positions matching TRBD1. The V and J ends lost 4 bases and 2 bases, in that order; junction bases with no gene match: 7. This CDR3 is built from 16 residues. Germline values: CDR1 SGHNT, CDR2 YYREEE (reference sequence). The CDR3 bases are TGTGCCAGCAGCCGGCCCAGACAGGGGGCCTACAATGAGCAGTTCTTC. This gives the protein CASSRPRQGAYNEQFF.

The rearrangement links TRBV5-4 to TRBJ2-3; D possibly corresponds to TRBD1 (8 bases). CDR1 and CDR2 from the germline V gene are SGHNT and YYREEE (reference sequence). The V and J ends lost 0 bases and 4 bases respectively, with 12 bases between them. The CDR3 has 15 residues. CDR3 region: CASSLDTGGADTQYF. The CDR3 nucleotides read TGTGCCAGCAGCTTGGATACAGGGGGGGCAGATACGCAGTATTTT.

V and J are TRBV7-9 and TRBJ2-3; D gene ambiguous. CDR1 and CDR2 from the germline V gene are SEHNR and FQNEAQ (reference sequence). V lost 5 bases, J lost 6 bases, and 12 bases lay in between. CDR3 size: 13 residues. The CDR3 coding sequence is TGTGCCAGCAGCCCGCTGAACAAGGATACGCAGTATTTT. It encodes CASSPLNKDTQYF.

CDR3 in amino acids: CASSGGLGRDQPQHF. CDR3 coding DNA: TGTGCCAGCAGCGGGGGGTTAGGTCGGGATCAGCCCCAGCATTTT. The V call is TRBV2, the J call TRBJ1-5; TRBD1 is a possible D gene (5 bases). Germline lookup yields CDR1 SNHLY and CDR2 FYNNEI. Trimming cost V 6 bases and J 5 bases, with 17 bases left between them. This CDR3 comprises 15 residues. Supplemented by reference TRBV2 and TRBJ1-5, the full variable domain reads EPEVTQTPSHQVTQMGQEVILRCVPISNHLYFYWYRQILGQKVEFLVSFYNNEISEKSEIFDDQFSVERPDGSNFTLKIRSTKLEDSAMYFCASSGGLGRDQPQHFGDGTRLSIL.

CDR3 in amino acids: CASSSGLAGAYEQYF. CDR3 nucleotides: TGTGCCAGCAGCTCCGGACTAGCGGGGGCCTACGAGCAGTACTTC. J is TRBJ2-7 and V is TRBV7-9, with 13 bases lining up with TRBD2. Losses at the gene ends were 4 bases for V and 2 bases for J; bases not matched to a gene: 2. The CDR3 runs 15 residues. The germline V gene has CDR1 SEHNR and CDR2 FQNEAQ (reference sequence). The full variable domain, in which reference TRBV7-9 and TRBJ2-7 provide the parts outside the CDR3, is DTGVSQNPRHKITKRGQNVTFRCDPISEHNRLYWYRQTLGQGPEFLTYFQNEAQLEKSRLLSDRFSAERPKGSFSTLEIQRTEQGDSAMYLCASSSGLAGAYEQYFGPGTRLTVT.

This clone was recorded a few times. The J gene is TRBJ1-5, the V gene TRBV29-1, with a tentative D call TRBD1 (5 bases). V lost 4 bases to trimming and J lost 5 bases, with 12 bases between them. Germline V lookup: CDR1 SQVTM, CDR2 ANQGSEA. This CDR3 spans 13 amino acids. The CDR3 loop reads CSVAGMNDQPQHF. In nucleotides, the CDR3 is TGCAGCGTTGCAGGGATGAATGATCAGCCCCAGCATTTT.

J is TRBJ2-1 and V is TRBV11-2; the match to TRBD2 covers 9 bases. Trimming cost V 1 base and J 8 bases; bases outside gene matches: 9. Germline CDR1 reads SGHAT; CDR2 reads FQNNGV. The CDR3 has 16 residues. CDR3 residues: CASSLGGSGSLDEQFF. The DNA of the CDR3 is TGTGCCAGCAGCTTAGGGGGTAGCGGGAGTTTGGATGAGCAGTTCTTC.

The chain carries TRBV9 and TRBJ2-1; D remains ambiguous. Trimming shortened V by 5 bases and J by 7 bases, and 7 bases separated the two germline ends. CDR1 SGDLS and CDR2 YYNGEE come from the germline V gene. This CDR3 is 11 amino acids long. The CDR3, as DNA: TGTGCCAGCAGTTTCAATAATGAGCAGTTCTTC. The encoded protein is CASSFNNEQFF.

The chain recombines TRBV29-1 with TRBJ1-1; D is ambiguous. This CDR3 comprises 12 residues. Germline values: CDR1 SQVTM, CDR2 ANQGSEA. V lost 6 bases to trimming and J lost 4 bases, with 12 bases between them. The CDR3: CSVADVTTEAFF. DNA of the CDR3: TGCAGCGTGGCGGACGTGACCACTGAAGCTTTCTTT.

The chain has TRBV27 and TRBJ1-2, with a possible D match to TRBD1 (6 bases). The CDR3 runs to 14 residues. Trimming removed 2 bases from V and 5 bases from J, with 12 bases in between. The germline V gene encodes CDR1 MNHEY and CDR2 SMNVEV (reference sequence). The CDR3 here is CASSLGARGYGYTF. The CDR3 bases are TGTGCCAGCAGTTTAGGGGCCAGGGGTTATGGCTACACCTTC.

The rearrangement uses TRBV28 and TRBJ2-5; no definite D call. V lost 7 bases and J 7 bases, leaving 13 bases between the germline ends. Germline V gene lookup returns CDR1 MDHEN and CDR2 SYDVKM. CDR3 length: 12 amino acids. CDR3 protein: CASTPPRGTQYF. CDR3 nucleotide sequence: TGTGCCAGCACCCCACCGCGTGGGACCCAGTACTTC.